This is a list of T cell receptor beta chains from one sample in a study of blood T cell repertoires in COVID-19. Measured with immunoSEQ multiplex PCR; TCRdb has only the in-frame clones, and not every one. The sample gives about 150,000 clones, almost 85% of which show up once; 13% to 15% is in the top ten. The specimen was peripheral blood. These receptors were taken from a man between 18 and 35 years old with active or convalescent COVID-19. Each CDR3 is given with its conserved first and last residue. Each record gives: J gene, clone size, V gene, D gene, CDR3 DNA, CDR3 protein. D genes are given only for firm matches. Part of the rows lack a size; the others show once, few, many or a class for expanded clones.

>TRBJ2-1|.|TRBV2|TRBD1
TGTGCCAGCAGCACCGACAGGGGGGTCGGTGAGCAGTTCTTC
CASSTDRGVGEQFF
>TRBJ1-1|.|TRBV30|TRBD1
TGTGCCTGGAGTGTACCACAGGGGGCCGCTGAAGCTTTCTTT
CAWSVPQGAAEAFF
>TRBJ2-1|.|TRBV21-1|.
TGTGCCAGCAGCAAAAGCGGGACAGGGGACAATGAGCAGTTCTTC
CASSKSGTGDNEQFF
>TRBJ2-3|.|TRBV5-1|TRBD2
TGCGCCAGCAGCTTGGCTGGACTAGCGTTTCCAGATACGCAGTATTTT
CASSLAGLAFPDTQYF
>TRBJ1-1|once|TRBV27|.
TGTGCCAGCAGTTTTAGTCGGGGTTTACGCACTGAAGCTTTCTTT
CASSFSRGLRTEAFF
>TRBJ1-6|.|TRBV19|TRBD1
TGTGCCAGTAGTCCGGGACAGGATAATTCACCCCTCCACTTT
CASSPGQDNSPLHF
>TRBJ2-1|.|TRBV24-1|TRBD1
TGTGCCACCAGTGATTTCTCCGGGACAGGCCTCTACAATGAGCAGTTCTTC
CATSDFSGTGLYNEQFF
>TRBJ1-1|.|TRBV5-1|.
TGCGCCAGCAGCTGGTTACAACCCACTGAAGCTTTCTTT
CASSWLQPTEAFF
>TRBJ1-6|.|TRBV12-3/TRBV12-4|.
TGTGCCAGCAGTTTAAAGGAGGGATCACCCCTCCACTTT
CASSLKEGSPLHF
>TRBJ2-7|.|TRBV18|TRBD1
TGTGCCAGCTCACCACGGACAGGAGCCTACGAGCAGTACTTC
CASSPRTGAYEQYF
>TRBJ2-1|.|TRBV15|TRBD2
TGTGCCACCCGATTGCAGGGAGGGAAATCCTACAATGAGCAGTTCTTC
CATRLQGGKSYNEQFF
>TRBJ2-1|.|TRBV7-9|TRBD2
TGTGCCAGCAGCCTTCCAGGAGGCGGGAGGCTCCTAAGGAATGAGCAGTTCTTC
CASSLPGGGRLLRNEQFF
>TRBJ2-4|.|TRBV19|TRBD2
TGTGCCAGTAGTCCAACTAGCGCGGGCATTCAGTACTTC
CASSPTSAGIQYF
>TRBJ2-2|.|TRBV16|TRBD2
TGTGCCAGCAGCCAAGGTCCGGGACTAGTTGGCGGGGAGCTGTTTTTT
CASSQGPGLVGGELFF
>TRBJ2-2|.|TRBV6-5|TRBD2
TGTGCCACAAAAGCCGGGACTACCCGCACCGGGGAGCTGTTTTTT
CATKAGTTRTGELFF
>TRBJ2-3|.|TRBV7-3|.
TGTGCCAGCAGCTTAGGCGCTAGGCTAGGAGATACGCAGTATTTT
CASSLGARLGDTQYF
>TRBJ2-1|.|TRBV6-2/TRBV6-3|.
TGTGCCAGCAGTTACGATTTGCGGGCCTCCTACAATGAGCAGTTCTTC
CASSYDLRASYNEQFF
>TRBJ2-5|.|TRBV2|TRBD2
TGTGCCAGCAGTACCGGACTAGCGGGGGGGTTGAAAGAGACCCAGTACTTC
CASSTGLAGGLKETQYF
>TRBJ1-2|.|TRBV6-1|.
TGTGCCAGCAGTGAGAGCTATGGCTACACCTTC
CASSESYGYTF
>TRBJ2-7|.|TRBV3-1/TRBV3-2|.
TGTGCCAGCAGCCACCCCGTGGCGGGGGCCTACTCCTACGAGCAGTACTTC
CASSHPVAGAYSYEQYF
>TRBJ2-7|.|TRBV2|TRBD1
TGTGCCATCACCGGGACAGGATCCTACGAGCAGTACTTC
CAITGTGSYEQYF
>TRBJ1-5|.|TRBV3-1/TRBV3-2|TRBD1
TGTGCCAGCAGCCAACTTGGACAGGGCGGGCAGCCCCAGCATTTT
CASSQLGQGGQPQHF
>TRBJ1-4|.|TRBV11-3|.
TGTGCCAGCAGGACTCAAGTTGTTTCGACTAATGAAAAACTGTTTTTT
CASRTQVVSTNEKLFF
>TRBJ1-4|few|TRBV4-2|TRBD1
TGTGCCAGCAGCCAAGATGAGGACAGGGGGTGGGAAAAACTGTTTTTT
CASSQDEDRGWEKLFF
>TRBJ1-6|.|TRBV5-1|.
TGCGCCAGCAGCTTGCGTAATTCACCCCTCCACTTT
CASSLRNSPLHF
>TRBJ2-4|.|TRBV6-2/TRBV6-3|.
TGTGCCAGCAGTTACCCCCTCCGGGGTGACAAAAACATTCAGTACTTC
CASSYPLRGDKNIQYF
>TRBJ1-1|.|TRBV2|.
TGTGCCAGCAGTGAACGGGGGGGGGCAAGGACTGAAGCTTTCTTT
CASSERGGARTEAFF
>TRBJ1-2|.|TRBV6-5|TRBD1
TGTGCCAGCAGGCGTATAACAGGGGGTCTATATGGCTACACCTTC
CASRRITGGLYGYTF
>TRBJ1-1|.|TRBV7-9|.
TGTGCCAGCAGCCCCTCGTACACTGAAGCTTTCTTT
CASSPSYTEAFF
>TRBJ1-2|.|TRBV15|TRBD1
TGTGCCACCAGCAGAGTTGACAGGGATGGGTATGGCTACACCTTC
CATSRVDRDGYGYTF
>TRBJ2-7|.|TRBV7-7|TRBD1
TGTGCCAGCAGCCTCGGACAGGGGAGCTCCTACGAGCAGTACTTC
CASSLGQGSSYEQYF
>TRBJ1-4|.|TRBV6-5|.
TGTGCCAGTTTGAGAGAAAAACTGTTTTTT
CASLREKLFF
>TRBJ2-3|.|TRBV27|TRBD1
TGTGCCAGCAGTCGACAGGGAAGCACAGATACGCAGTATTTT
CASSRQGSTDTQYF
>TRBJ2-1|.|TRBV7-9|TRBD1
TGTGCCAGCAGCTCTCCGGGACAGGGAGCAAGGGACAATGAGCAGTTCTTC
CASSSPGQGARDNEQFF
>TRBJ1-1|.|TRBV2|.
TGTGCCAGCAGTGAAGTAGTAGCTTTCTTT
CASSEVVAFF
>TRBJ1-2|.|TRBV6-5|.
TGTGCCAGCAGTTACGCCAGGGATGGCTACACCTTC
CASSYARDGYTF
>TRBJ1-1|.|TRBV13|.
TGTGCCAGCAGCTCTGCCCCCCAGGGGCCGGGCGCTGAAGCTTTCTTT
CASSSAPQGPGAEAFF
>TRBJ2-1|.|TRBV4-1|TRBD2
TGCGCCAGCAGCCAAGATGGCGGGACTAGCGGGAGGGCGGGGAATGAGCAGTTCTTC
CASSQDGGTSGRAGNEQFF
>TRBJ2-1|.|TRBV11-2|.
TGTGCCAGCAGCGCCGGACTTCACTATGAGCAGTTCTTC
CASSAGLHYEQFF
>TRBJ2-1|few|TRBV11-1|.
TGTGCCAGCAGCTCGCGGGGAATCTACAATGAGCAGTTCTTC
CASSSRGIYNEQFF
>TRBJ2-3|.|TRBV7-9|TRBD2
TGTGCCAGCAGACACGCCGGGACTAGCATCACAGATACGCAGTATTTT
CASRHAGTSITDTQYF
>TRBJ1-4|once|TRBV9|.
TGTGCCAGCAGCCCTAGGCGGACAACTAATGAAAAACTGTTTTTT
CASSPRRTTNEKLFF
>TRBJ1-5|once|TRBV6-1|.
TGTGCCAGCAGTGAAAGACAGCCAAATCAGCCCCAGCATTTT
CASSERQPNQPQHF
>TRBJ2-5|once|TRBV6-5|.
TGTGCCAGCAGCCAAACCGGGGAGACCCAGTACTTC
CASSQTGETQYF
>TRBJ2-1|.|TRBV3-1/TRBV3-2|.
TGTGCCAGCAGCCAAGGCAGGGTCAGTGAGCAGTTCTTC
CASSQGRVSEQFF